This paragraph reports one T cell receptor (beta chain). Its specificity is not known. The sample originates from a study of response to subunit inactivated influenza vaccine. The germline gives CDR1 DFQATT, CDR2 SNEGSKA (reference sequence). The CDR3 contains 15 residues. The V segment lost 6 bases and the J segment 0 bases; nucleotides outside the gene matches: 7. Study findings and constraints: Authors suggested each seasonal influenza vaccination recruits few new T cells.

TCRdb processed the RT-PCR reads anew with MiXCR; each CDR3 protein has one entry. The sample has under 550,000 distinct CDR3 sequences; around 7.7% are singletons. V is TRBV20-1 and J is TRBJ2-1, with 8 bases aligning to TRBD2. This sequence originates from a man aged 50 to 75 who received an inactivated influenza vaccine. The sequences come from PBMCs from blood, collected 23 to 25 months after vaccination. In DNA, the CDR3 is TGCAGTGCCAATAGCGGGGTCCACTCCTACAATGAGCAGTTCTTC. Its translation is CSANSGVHSYNEQFF.